The 18 T cell receptor beta chains reported below all come from one sample, sequenced in a study of blood T cell repertoires in COVID-19. The repertoire was sequenced with immunoSEQ multiplex PCR; TCRdb's copy has only in-frame clones and lacks some. Of 150,000 to 200,000 clones listed, around four fifths are singletons. Source material: peripheral blood. The receptor set was obtained from a woman in her twenties or thirties with acute or convalescent COVID-19.

The chain combines TRBV6-6 with TRBJ1-1; 9 nucleotides match TRBD1. The CDR3 consists of 16 residues. Per the germline V gene, CDR1 is MNHNY and CDR2 is SVGAGI (reference sequence). V dropped 2 bases and J dropped 5; count of bases not matched to a gene: 9. Here the CDR3 reads CASSYPNRQGGTEAFF. The CDR3 bases are TGTGCCAGCAGTTACCCAAATCGACAGGGGGGAACTGAAGCTTTCTTT.

This chain joins TRBV9 and TRBJ1-3; D gene uncertain. Looked up from germline, CDR1 is SGDLS and CDR2 is YYNGEE. The CDR3 runs to 11 residues. Trimming removed 3 bases from V and 8 bases from J, with 6 bases in between. The CDR3: CASSAEHTIYF. CDR3 coding DNA: TGTGCCAGCAGCGCGGAGCACACCATATATTTT.

The chain combines TRBV18 with TRBJ1-2, with D perhaps matching TRBD1 (6 bases). Trimming removed 5 bases from V and 3 bases from J, with 13 bases in between. The germline V gene encodes CDR1 KGHSH and CDR2 LQKENI. The CDR3 is 14 amino acids. CDR3 amino acids: CASSAGVGDYGYTF. CDR3 DNA sequence: TGTGCCAGCTCAGCAGGGGTTGGGGACTATGGCTACACCTTC.

The gene calls are TRBV15 and TRBJ2-3; TRBD1 aligns across 9 bases. The CDR3 is 17 amino acids. Germline V CDR1 and CDR2: LNHNV, YYDKDF (reference sequence). The V and J ends lost 2 bases and 4 bases, in that order; junction bases with no gene match: 10. The CDR3 protein is CATSRTRGQGPADTQYF. The CDR3 region has the DNA TGTGCCACCAGCAGAACCCGAGGACAGGGGCCGGCAGATACGCAGTATTTT. Looking up the rest from reference TRBV15 and TRBJ2-3 gives the full variable domain: DAMVIQNPRYQVTQFGKPVTLSCSQTLNHNVMYWYQQKSSQAPKLLFHYYDKDFNNEADTPDNFQSRRPNTSFCFLDIRSPGLGDTAMYLCATSRTRGQGPADTQYFGPGTRLTVL.

The chain joins TRBV7-9 to TRBJ1-5; D is undetermined. The CDR3 runs 14 residues. Per the germline V gene, CDR1 is SEHNR and CDR2 is FQNEAQ (reference sequence). Trimming shortened V by 5 bases and J by 4 bases, and 12 bases separated the two germline ends. The CDR3 nucleotides are TGTGCCAGCAGCCTCGGCAGCGAAAATCAGCCCCAGCATTTT. It codes for CASSLGSENQPQHF.

The CDR3 protein is CASSATQADQETQYF. In DNA, the CDR3 is TGCGCCAGCAGCGCCACCCAGGCAGACCAAGAGACCCAGTACTTC. The chain joins TRBV5-1 to TRBJ2-5; D is uncertain. V was clipped by 4 bases and J by 0 bases, with 13 bases between them. There are 15 residues in the CDR3. The V gene's germline CDR1 is SGHRS and CDR2 YFSETQ.

The genes are TRBV27 and TRBJ2-5; D unclear. Deletions cut 7 bases from V and 7 bases from J, with 13 bases between. Germline V CDR1 and CDR2: MNHEY, SMNVEV (reference sequence). This CDR3 region has 12 residues. The CDR3 region has the DNA TGTGCCAGCAACTTAAACCATTGGACCCAGTACTTC. It is translated as CASNLNHWTQYF.

This clone appeared once. The V call is TRBV19, the J call TRBJ2-7; D unresolved. Trimming removed 0 bases at V and 0 bases at J, with 3 bases between. In germline, CDR1 is LNHDA, CDR2 SQIVND (reference sequence). This CDR3 is built from 13 residues. The CDR3 loop reads CASSIESSYEQYF. The CDR3, as DNA: TGTGCCAGTAGTATAGAGAGCTCCTACGAGCAGTACTTC.

This clone was counted only a few times. The chain combines TRBV12-3 or TRBV12-4 with TRBJ2-2; D unresolved. V was trimmed by 5 bases and J by 5 bases, leaving 6 bases between them. This CDR3 is 12 amino acids long. The CDR3 nucleotides are TGTGCCAGCAGTCTTTTAACCGGGGAGCTGTTTTTT. The encoded protein is CASSLLTGELFF.

V usage is TRBV5-1 and J usage is TRBJ2-5; D possibly corresponds to TRBD2 (6 bases). The ends were cut back, 4 bases at V and 5 bases at J, with 18 bases in the middle. Germline CDR1 reads SGHRS; CDR2 reads YFSETQ. This CDR3 has 15 amino acids. The CDR3 DNA is TGCGCCAGCAGCACGGGGGTCCGGGAGACCGAGACCCAGTACTTC. Residues: CASSTGVRETETQYF.

J is TRBJ2-6 and V is TRBV27, with D possibly being TRBD1 (6 bases). Deletions cut 3 bases from V and 4 bases from J, with 10 bases between. The germline gives CDR1 MNHEY, CDR2 SMNVEV (reference sequence). CDR3 size: 15 residues. CDR3 nucleotides: TGTGCCAGCAGTTTTGGGGGCGCCGGGGCCAACGTCCTGACTTTC. Encoded protein: CASSFGGAGANVLTF.

The CDR3 spells CASSVDRGNTEAFF. For the CDR3, the DNA is TGTGCCAGCAGCGTCGATAGGGGGAACACTGAAGCTTTCTTT. The J gene is TRBJ1-1, the V gene TRBV11-2; weak D call: TRBD1 (5 bases). V lost 5 bases, J lost 1 base, and 11 bases lay in between. This CDR3 is built from 14 residues. Germline V gives CDR1 SGHAT, CDR2 FQNNGV. Supplemented by reference TRBV11-2 and TRBJ1-1, the full variable domain reads EAGVAQSPRYKIIEKRQSVAFWCNPISGHATLYWYQQILGQGPKLLIQFQNNGVVDDSQLPKDRFSAERLKGVDSTLKIQPAKLEDSAVYLCASSVDRGNTEAFFGQGTRLTVV.

This chain connects TRBV28 to TRBJ2-7; 9 bases match TRBD1. CDR3 length: 18 residues. V gave up 4 bases and J gave up 0 bases; unmatched junction bases: 13. Looked up from germline, CDR1 is MDHEN and CDR2 is SYDVKM. The CDR3 sequence is CASSSHRTGVTSSYEQYF. The CDR3 coding sequence is TGTGCCAGCAGTTCCCACCGGACAGGGGTCACTTCCTCCTACGAGCAGTACTTC.

The V and J genes are TRBV6-2 or TRBV6-3 and TRBJ2-3; D might be TRBD2 (5 bases). V lost 7 bases and J lost 3, with 17 bases in between. This CDR3 region has 15 residues. Germline CDR1 reads MNHEY; CDR2 reads SVGEGT. Here the CDR3 DNA reads TGTGCCAGCAACCCGATGGGAGCAGGTACAGATACGCAGTATTTT. This sequence encodes CASNPMGAGTDTQYF.

The chain employs TRBV5-1 and TRBJ2-2; a weak D match, TRBD1 (7 bases). Germline CDR1 SGHRS, CDR2 YFSETQ. With 4 bases removed from V and 4 bases from J, the gap between germline ends came to 17 bases. The CDR3 is made up of 16 amino acids. This CDR3 reads CASSQPEGAVTGELFF. CDR3 nucleotides: TGCGCCAGCAGCCAACCGGAGGGGGCGGTCACCGGGGAGCTGTTTTTT. The whole variable domain, remainder taken from reference TRBV5-1 and TRBJ2-2, is KAGVTQTPRYLIKTRGQQVTLSCSPISGHRSVSWYQQTPGQGLQFLFEYFSETQRNKGNFPGRFSGRQFSNSRSEMNVSTLELGDSALYLCASSQPEGAVTGELFFGEGSRLTVL.

This clone was seen at least ten times. The chain combines TRBV7-9 with TRBJ1-2; 10 nucleotides line up with TRBD1. Germline assignment: CDR1 SEHNR and CDR2 FQNEAQ (reference sequence). There are 18 residues in the CDR3. The trim removed 5 bases at V and 0 bases at J, leaving 12 bases unmatched. The CDR3: CASSTSRDRGSTNYGYTF. The CDR3 DNA is TGTGCCAGCAGCACTTCTCGGGACAGGGGCTCCACTAACTATGGCTACACCTTC.

The chain combines TRBV4-3 with TRBJ1-2; D may be TRBD1 (5 bases). The length of the CDR3 is 15 residues. CDR1 is LGHNA and CDR2 is YSLEER in the germline V gene. The V end was cut by 3 bases, the J end by 0 bases, with 11 bases between. The CDR3 DNA follows: TGCGCCAGCAGCCATTTACAGGAAGCTAACTATGGCTACACCTTC. Protein product: CASSHLQEANYGYTF.

The rearrangement joins TRBV28 to TRBJ1-3; TRBD1 matches 7 bases. In germline, CDR1 is MDHEN, CDR2 SYDVKM. V lost 6 bases, J lost 5 bases, and 4 bases stayed unmatched. CDR3 length equals 13 residues. The CDR3 DNA reads TGTGCCAGCAGCATGGGACAGAGAAACACCATATATTTT. This sequence encodes CASSMGQRNTIYF.